This TCR beta chain was identified during a study of post-analysis software for immune sequencing data. Unique molecular identifiers were built into the TCR beta cDNA libraries. Using its own MiXCR run on the PCR reads, TCRdb lists one record per CDR3 protein. Seen here are more than 450,000 distinct CDR3 sequences, roughly 45% observed once, and the top ten hold under 2%. As regards this clonotype: Its antigen is still unknown. One junction end disagrees with the germline gene, perhaps due to a read error.

General study results and limits: Patients showed TRBV5-6, TRBV5-1 and TRBV20-1 among a few TRBV segments more frequent than in controls. The F measure placed samples prepared in the same batch into strongly shared clusters.

Germline values: CDR1 SGHRS, CDR2 YFSETQ. The CDR3 covers 14 residues. The origin of this receptor is a girl aged 10 to 17 with multiple sclerosis. This chain joins TRBV5-1 and TRBJ2-5, with D maybe TRBD2 (5 bases). The sequenced material came from blood. CDR3 bases: TGCGCCAGTAGCTTAATGGCGGGCCAAGAGACCCAGTACTTC. This gives the protein CASSLMAGQETQYF. Complete variable domain (other parts from reference TRBV5-1 and TRBJ2-5): KAGVTQTPRYLIKTRGQQVTLSCSPISGHRSVSWYQQTPGQGLQFLFEYFSETQRNKGNFPGRFSGRQFSNSRSEMNVSTLELGDSALYLCASSLMAGQETQYFGPGTRLLVL.